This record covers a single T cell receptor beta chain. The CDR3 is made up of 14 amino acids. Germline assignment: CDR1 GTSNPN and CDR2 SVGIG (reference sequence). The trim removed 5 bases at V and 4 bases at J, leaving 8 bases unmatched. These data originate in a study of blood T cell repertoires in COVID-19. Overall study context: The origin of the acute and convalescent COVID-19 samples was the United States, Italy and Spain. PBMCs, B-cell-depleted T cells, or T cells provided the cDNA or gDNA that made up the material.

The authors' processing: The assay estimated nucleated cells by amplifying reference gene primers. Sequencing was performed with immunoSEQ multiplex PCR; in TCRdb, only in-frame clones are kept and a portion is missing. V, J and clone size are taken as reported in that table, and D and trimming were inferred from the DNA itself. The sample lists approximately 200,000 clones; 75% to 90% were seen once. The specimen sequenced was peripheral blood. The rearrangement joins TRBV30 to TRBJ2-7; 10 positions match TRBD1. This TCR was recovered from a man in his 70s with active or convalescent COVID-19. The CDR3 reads CAWSLGTGVYEQYF. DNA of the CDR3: TGTGCCTGGTCCCTAGGGACAGGGGTTTACGAGCAGTACTTC.